These 6 T cell receptor beta chains share one sample of origin, sequenced in a study of blood T cells in healthy people across ages (dated by TCRdb to between 2015 and 2017). The library was prepared using 5' RACE. Reads for this sample came from an Illumina HiSeq 2500. A second roughly 7 to 12 cycle PCR used a sample-barcoded 5' primer and a J-beta primer mix. TCRdb cleaned the public reads at Q25 with fastp, built clones with MiXCR and kept in-frame beta chains. Rows are unified per CDR3 protein, each entry keeping the most common DNA and genes. In all, the sample holds 650,000 to 800,000 distinct CDR3 sequences, and more than 40% of those were seen once. Clones ranked in the top ten supply about 21% of the sample. Material for sequencing was blood. These receptors all stem from a man aged 60 to 75 in good health.

J is TRBJ2-1 and V is TRBV18; no clear D gene. V was cut by 0 bases and J by 2 bases, with 14 bases left in between. The CDR3 is made up of 17 amino acids. From germline, CDR1 is KGHSH and CDR2 LQKENI. The CDR3 DNA is TGTGCCAGCTCACCACCGAGTCTAGATATACCCTACAATGAGCAGTTCTTC. It yields the protein CASSPPSLDIPYNEQFF.

The genes are TRBV4-1 and TRBJ2-5; perhaps TRBD2 as D (6 bases). Near its end, the DNA agrees better with TRBJ2-7, so the J call may be wrong. Germline V gene data show CDR1 as MGHRA and CDR2 as YSYEKL. The CDR3 extends over 14 amino acids. In DNA, the CDR3 is TGCGCCAGCAGCCAGGGGGGTCACAGGCCCGAGCAGTACTTC. Translation: CASSQGGHRPEQYF.

The chain has TRBV4-3 and TRBJ1-4, with D unclear. With 4 bases removed from V and 8 bases from J, the gap between germline ends came to 17 bases. Germline-derived CDR1 and CDR2 are LGHNA and YSLEER. This CDR3 has 15 amino acids. Here the CDR3 DNA reads TGCGCCAGCAGCCCCCAAGCGTCAGGTGGGGAAAAACTGTTTTTT. It is translated as CASSPQASGGEKLFF.

V and J are TRBV6-5 and TRBJ2-7; TRBD2 agrees at 8 bases. Germline lookup yields CDR1 MNHEY and CDR2 SVGAGI. CDR3 size: 15 residues. V was pared by 6 bases and J by 2 bases, with 9 bases of the junction left unmatched. CDR3 loop: CASSQSGGATYEQYF. CDR3 nucleotides: TGTGCCAGCAGCCAGAGCGGGGGTGCCACCTACGAGCAGTACTTC.

The V call is TRBV20-1, the J call TRBJ2-7, with a weak D call TRBD1 (6 bases). Germline lookup yields CDR1 DFQATT and CDR2 SNEGSKA (reference sequence). V was pared by 6 bases and J by 0 bases, with 18 bases between. CDR3 size: 15 residues. CDR3 nucleotide sequence: TGCAGTGCCTTCCTGGGGGCGTATAGCTCCTACGAGCAGTACTTC. Its translation: CSAFLGAYSSYEQYF.

This clonotype was detected many times. CDR3 nucleotide sequence: TGTGCCAGCAGCGTGCCCCCGGGACAGGGAGCCCGCAATGAGCAGTTCTTC. Residues: CASSVPPGQGARNEQFF. This chain uses TRBV7-2 with TRBJ2-1; 9 positions match TRBD1. CDR1 and CDR2 (germline): SGHTA, FQGNSA. The CDR3 loop spans 17 amino acids. V shed 5 bases, J shed 6 bases, and the junction held 14 bases outside the gene matches.